The 14 T cell receptor beta chains listed next were all sequenced from one sample in a study of CD8 T cells in ankylosing spondylitis. Overall study results and limits: Apparently characteristic of ankylosing spondylitis blood was a TCR beta motif (about 8 highly homologous variants).

One entry per CDR3 protein results from TCRdb running MiXCR on the 5' RACE reads. The table has about 220,000 distinct CDR3 sequences, about 7% seen once. These receptors have no identified antigens. Material for sequencing was blood, either unsorted or a sorted T cell fraction (not recorded which). These receptors originate from a male donor with ankylosing spondylitis.

This clonotype occurred a few times. This rearrangement joins TRBV7-2 to TRBJ2-5; TRBD1 agrees at 7 bases. The CDR3 spans 14 residues. The J segment lost 3 bases and the V segment lost 3 bases, leaving 4 bases of the junction unmatched. CDR1 and CDR2 from the germline V gene are SGHTA and FQGNSA. For the CDR3, the DNA is TGTGCCAGCAGCTTCCGACAGGGCAAAGAGACCCAGTACTTC. Translating it yields CASSFRQGKETQYF.

V and J are TRBV7-2 and TRBJ2-7; D remains unclear. The V gene's germline CDR1 is SGHTA and CDR2 FQGNSA. V was pared by 3 bases and J by 6 bases, with 9 bases between. CDR3 size: 12 residues. The CDR3 DNA sequence: TGTGCCAGCAGCTTTTTACAGAGCGAGCAGTACTTC. Protein: CASSFLQSEQYF.

This clonotype turned up a few times. The rearrangement uses TRBV6-2 or TRBV6-3 and TRBJ2-6; 9 nucleotides align to TRBD1. Germline CDR1 and CDR2: MNHEY and SVGEGT. The CDR3 sequence is 20 residues long. Losses at the gene ends were 5 bases for V and 4 bases for J; bases not matched to a gene: 18. CDR3 nucleotides: TGTGCCAGCAGTCCCCCCCGTATATGGACAGGGGTCTCCGGGGCCAACGTCCTGACTTTC. It translates to CASSPPRIWTGVSGANVLTF.

This clonotype was seen ten or more times. The rearrangement uses TRBV4-3 and TRBJ2-7; D unclear. CDR1 is LGHNA, CDR2 YSLEER, per germline. The CDR3 runs 16 residues. V was clipped by 0 bases and J by 2 bases, with 14 bases between them. CDR3 nucleotides: TGCGCCAGCAGCCAAGATTTAGGAGACGGACCCTACGAGCAGTACTTC. Encoded protein: CASSQDLGDGPYEQYF.

This clonotype was picked up many times. The chain uses TRBV6-6 and TRBJ1-5, with a possible D match to TRBD1 (5 bases). The germline V and J ends were trimmed by 5 bases and 0 bases, with 11 bases remaining between them. CDR1 is MNHNY, CDR2 SVGAGI, per germline (reference sequence). The CDR3 is made up of 15 amino acids. CDR3 region: CASSTHGGSNQPQHF. CDR3 coding DNA: TGTGCCAGCAGTACTCACGGGGGTAGCAATCAGCCCCAGCATTTT.

This clonotype was picked up a small number of times. The chain employs TRBV6-6 and TRBJ1-1; D gene uncertain. Germline V gives CDR1 MNHNY, CDR2 SVGAGI (reference sequence). The CDR3 extends over 13 amino acids. V was pared by 8 bases and J by 2 bases, with 12 bases between. For the CDR3, the DNA is TGTGCCAGCTGTTGGGGTCCCAACACTGAAGCTTTCTTT. Amino acid sequence: CASCWGPNTEAFF.

In this sample, this clonotype turned up many times. The V call is TRBV4-1, the J call TRBJ1-2; the D is unclear. Germline assignment: CDR1 MGHRA and CDR2 YSYEKL. Trimming removed 2 bases at V and 2 bases at J, with 6 bases between. The CDR3 spans 13 residues. The CDR3 coding sequence is TGCGCCAGCAGCCAATCTTCGAACTATGGCTACACCTTC. Amino acid sequence: CASSQSSNYGYTF.

In this sample, this clonotype turned up many times. This chain connects TRBV28 to TRBJ1-2; D gene uncertain. Trimming removed 6 bases at V and 3 bases at J, with 20 bases between. CDR1 is MDHEN, CDR2 SYDVKM, per germline. The CDR3 spans 16 residues. CDR3 nucleotide sequence: TGTGCCAGCAGCCCAGCCCTGACGTACCTATACTATGGCTACACCTTC. This translates into CASSPALTYLYYGYTF.

This clonotype was observed at least ten times. The rearrangement joins TRBV27 to TRBJ2-1, with D hard to call. There are 15 residues in the CDR3. Trimming left V 2 bases short and J 8 bases short, with 16 bases between. CDR1 is MNHEY, CDR2 SMNVEV, per germline (reference sequence). The CDR3 DNA is TGTGCCAGCAGTTTAAGGTCCAGGATGGTGTATGAGCAGTTCTTC. It yields the protein CASSLRSRMVYEQFF.

This clonotype was seen only a few times. The chain joins TRBV9 to TRBJ1-2, with a possible D match to TRBD1 (6 bases). The ends were cut back, 3 bases at V and 1 base at J, with 16 bases in the middle. CDR3 length: 16 residues. CDR1 is SGDLS and CDR2 is YYNGEE in the germline V gene. CDR3 bases: TGTGCCAGCAGCGGATGGCGGGGGCCGGATAACTATGGCTACACCTTC. This sequence encodes CASSGWRGPDNYGYTF.

Ten or more counts support this clonotype. J is TRBJ2-2 and V is TRBV7-6; 9 bases fit TRBD1. The V segment lost 5 bases and the J segment 4 bases; nucleotides outside the gene matches: 8. Germline-derived CDR1 and CDR2 are SGHVS and FNYEAQ. This CDR3 comprises 16 residues. CDR3 sequence (DNA): TGTGCCAGCAGCCCCTCCACAGGGGGCGGCACCGGGGAGCTGTTTTTT. As protein: CASSPSTGGGTGELFF.

The J gene is TRBJ2-7, the V gene TRBV7-8; D is unresolved. The ends were cut back, 6 bases at V and 5 bases at J, with 14 bases in the middle. CDR3 length: 13 residues. Germline assignment: CDR1 SGHVS and CDR2 FQNEAQ. The CDR3 protein is CASRPWSNDEQYF. Written as DNA, the CDR3 is TGTGCCAGCAGACCGTGGAGCAACGACGAGCAGTACTTC.

This clonotype came up many times. The CDR3 sequence: CASSLRSGAMNTEAFF. As DNA, the CDR3 is TGTGCCAGCAGCTTAAGAAGTGGCGCGATGAACACTGAAGCTTTCTTT. V is TRBV7-8 and J is TRBJ1-1; D not certain. The germline CDR1 and CDR2 sequences are SGHVS and FQNEAQ. This CDR3 has 16 residues. V was trimmed by 2 bases and J by 0 bases, leaving 13 bases between them.

On this clonotype: Just one base apart from a much larger clone, this may be a read error. The chain carries TRBV6-4 and TRBJ1-1; unclear D gene. From germline, CDR1 is MRHNA and CDR2 SNTAGT. This CDR3 spans 13 amino acids. In DNA form, the CDR3 reads TGTGCCAGCAGTGACAGCGTAAACAATGAAGCTTTCTTT. It specifies CASSDSVNNEAFF.